This TCR beta chain was recovered during a study of post-analysis software for immune sequencing data. Study in general: The study covered relapsing-remitting, secondary progressive and progressive-relapsing courses of multiple sclerosis.

Comment on this clonotype: Its antigen is unknown.

Sequencing libraries made from TCR beta cDNA carried unique molecular identifiers. TCRdb itself ran the PCR reads through MiXCR, one entry per CDR3 protein. The data contain 350,000 to 500,000 distinct CDR3 sequences, about 39% of them singletons. Notes on the study in general: About five TRBV segments occurring more often in patients than controls included TRBV5-6, TRBV5-1 and TRBV20-1.

In germline, CDR1 is SGHRS, CDR2 YFSETQ. The CDR3 is made up of 14 amino acids. This chain joins TRBV5-1 and TRBJ2-7; tentatively, D is TRBD2 (5 bases). The J call may not be correct, given that the DNA end is closer to TRBJ2-5. The material sequenced was blood. This clonotype was obtained from a girl aged 2 to 10 with multiple sclerosis. CDR3 nucleotide sequence: TGCGCCAGCAGCAGGATACTAGGTCAAGAGACCCAGTACTTC. It is translated as CASSRILGQETQYF.